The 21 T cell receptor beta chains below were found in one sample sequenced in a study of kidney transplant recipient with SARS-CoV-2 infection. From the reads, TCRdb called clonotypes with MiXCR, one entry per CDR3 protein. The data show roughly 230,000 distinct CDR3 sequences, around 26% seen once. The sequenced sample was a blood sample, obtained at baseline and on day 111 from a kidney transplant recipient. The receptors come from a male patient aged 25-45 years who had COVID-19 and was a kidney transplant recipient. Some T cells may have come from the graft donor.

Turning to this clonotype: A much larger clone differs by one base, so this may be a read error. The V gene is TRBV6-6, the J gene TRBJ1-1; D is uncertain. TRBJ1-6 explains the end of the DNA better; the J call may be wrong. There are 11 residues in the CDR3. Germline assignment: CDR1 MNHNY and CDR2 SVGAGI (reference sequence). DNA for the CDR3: TGTGCCAGCAGAGGCGGTGCACCCCTCCACTTT. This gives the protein CASRGGAPLHF.

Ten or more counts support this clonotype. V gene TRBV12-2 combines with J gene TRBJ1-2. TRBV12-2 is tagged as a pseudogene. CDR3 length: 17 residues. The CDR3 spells CASRRRVTPRKTYGYTF. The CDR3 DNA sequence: TGTGCAAGTCGCCGTCGAGTGACTCCACGAAAGACCTATGGCTACACCTTC.

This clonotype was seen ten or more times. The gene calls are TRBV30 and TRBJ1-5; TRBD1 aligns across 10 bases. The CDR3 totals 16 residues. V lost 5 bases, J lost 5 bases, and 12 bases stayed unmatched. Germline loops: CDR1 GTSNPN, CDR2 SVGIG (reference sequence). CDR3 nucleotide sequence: TGTGCCTGGGGACAGGGGGTCGCTTTTCGGGATCAGCCCCAGCATTTT. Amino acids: CAWGQGVAFRDQPQHF.

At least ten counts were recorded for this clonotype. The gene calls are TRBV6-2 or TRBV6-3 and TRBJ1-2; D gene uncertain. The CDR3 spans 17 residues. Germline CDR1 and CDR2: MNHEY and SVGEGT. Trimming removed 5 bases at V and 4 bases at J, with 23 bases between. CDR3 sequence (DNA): TGTGCCAGCAGTACGGTAGTCTGCATCGGAAAGACCTATGGCTACACCTTC. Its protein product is CASSTVVCIGKTYGYTF.

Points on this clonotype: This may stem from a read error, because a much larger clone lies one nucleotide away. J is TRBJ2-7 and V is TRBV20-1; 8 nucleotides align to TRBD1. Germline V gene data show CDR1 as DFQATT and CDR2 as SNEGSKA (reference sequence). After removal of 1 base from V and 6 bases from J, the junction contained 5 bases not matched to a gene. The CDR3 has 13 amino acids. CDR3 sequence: CSARGDRRGEQYF. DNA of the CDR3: TGCAGTGCTAGAGGGGACAGGAGAGGCGAGCAGTACTTC.

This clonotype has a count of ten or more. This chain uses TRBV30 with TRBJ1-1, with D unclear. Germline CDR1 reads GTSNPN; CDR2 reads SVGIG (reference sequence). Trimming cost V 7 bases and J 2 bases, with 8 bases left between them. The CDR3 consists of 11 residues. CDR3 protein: CALDRNTEAFF. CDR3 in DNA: TGTGCCTTAGACCGTAACACTGAAGCTTTCTTT.

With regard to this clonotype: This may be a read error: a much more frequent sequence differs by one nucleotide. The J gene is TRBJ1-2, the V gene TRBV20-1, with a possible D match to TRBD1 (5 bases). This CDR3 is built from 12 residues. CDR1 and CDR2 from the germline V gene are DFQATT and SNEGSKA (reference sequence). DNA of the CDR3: TGCGGTGCCAGGGACGGGAAGGGTGGCTACACCTTC. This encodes CGARDGKGGYTF.

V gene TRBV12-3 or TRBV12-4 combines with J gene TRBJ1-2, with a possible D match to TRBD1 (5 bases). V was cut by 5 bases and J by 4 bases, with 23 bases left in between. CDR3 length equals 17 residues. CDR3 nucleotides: TGTGCCAGCAGTGATTGGGGCAGCTTCCGAAAGACCTATGGCTACACCTTC. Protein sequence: CASSDWGSFRKTYGYTF.

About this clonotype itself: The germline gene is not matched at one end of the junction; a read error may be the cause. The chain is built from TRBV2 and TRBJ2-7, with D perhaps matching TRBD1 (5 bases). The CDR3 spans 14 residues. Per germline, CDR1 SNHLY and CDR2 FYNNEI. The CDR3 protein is CVSSEDRSYYEQYF. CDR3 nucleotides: TGTGTCAGCAGTGAAGACAGAAGCTATTACGAGCAGTACTTC.

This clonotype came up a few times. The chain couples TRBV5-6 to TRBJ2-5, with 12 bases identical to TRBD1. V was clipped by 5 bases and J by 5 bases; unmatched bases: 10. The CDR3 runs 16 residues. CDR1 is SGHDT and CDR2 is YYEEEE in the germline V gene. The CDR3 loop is CASRPRDRGRRETQYF. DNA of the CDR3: TGTGCCAGCAGACCCCGGGACAGGGGGCGCCGGGAGACCCAGTACTTC.

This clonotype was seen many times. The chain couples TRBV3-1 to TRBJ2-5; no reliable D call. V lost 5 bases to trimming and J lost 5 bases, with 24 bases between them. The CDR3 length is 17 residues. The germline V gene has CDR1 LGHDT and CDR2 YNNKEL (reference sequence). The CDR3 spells CASSCSSPISFSETQYF. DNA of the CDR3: TGTGCCAGCAGCTGTTCTTCTCCCATTTCTTTCTCTGAGACCCAGTACTTC.

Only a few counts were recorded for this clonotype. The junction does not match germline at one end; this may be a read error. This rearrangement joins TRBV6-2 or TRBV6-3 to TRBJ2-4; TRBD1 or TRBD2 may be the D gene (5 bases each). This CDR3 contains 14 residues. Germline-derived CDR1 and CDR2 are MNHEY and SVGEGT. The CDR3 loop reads CASSYSSGGRDLLF. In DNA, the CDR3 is TGTGCCAGCAGTTACTCGAGCGGCGGCAGGGACCTCCTCTTC.

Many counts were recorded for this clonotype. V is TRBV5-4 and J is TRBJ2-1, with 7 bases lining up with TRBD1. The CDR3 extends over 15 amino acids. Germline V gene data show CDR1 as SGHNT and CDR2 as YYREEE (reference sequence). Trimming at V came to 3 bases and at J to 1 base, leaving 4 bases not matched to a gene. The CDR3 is CASSSQGVSYNEQFF. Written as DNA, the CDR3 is TGTGCCAGCAGCTCTCAGGGGGTTTCCTACAATGAGCAGTTCTTC.

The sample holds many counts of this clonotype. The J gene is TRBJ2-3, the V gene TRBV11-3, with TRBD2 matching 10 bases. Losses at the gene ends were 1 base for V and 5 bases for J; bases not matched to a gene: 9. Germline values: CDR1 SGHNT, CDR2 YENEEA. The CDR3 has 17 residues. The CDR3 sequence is CASSLGASGGPEDTQYF. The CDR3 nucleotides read TGTGCCAGCAGCTTAGGTGCTAGCGGGGGCCCCGAAGATACGCAGTATTTT.

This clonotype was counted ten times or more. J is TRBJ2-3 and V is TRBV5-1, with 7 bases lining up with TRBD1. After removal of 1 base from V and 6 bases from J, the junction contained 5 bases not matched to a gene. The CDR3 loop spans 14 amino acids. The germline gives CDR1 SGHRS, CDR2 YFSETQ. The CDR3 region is CASSLTGEIDTQYF. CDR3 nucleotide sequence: TGCGCCAGCAGCTTGACAGGGGAGATTGATACGCAGTATTTT.

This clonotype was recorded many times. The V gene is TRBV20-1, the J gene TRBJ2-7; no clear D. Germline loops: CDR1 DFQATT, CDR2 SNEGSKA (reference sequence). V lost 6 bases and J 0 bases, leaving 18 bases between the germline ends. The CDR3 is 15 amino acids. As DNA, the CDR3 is TGCAGTGCCAACCTTGCTACGCGGTTCTCCTACGAGCAGTACTTC. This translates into CSANLATRFSYEQYF.

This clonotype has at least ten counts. In nucleotides, the CDR3 is TGTGGCAAAGATCTCAGGATAACACAAAGTCGGGCCAACGTCCTGACTTTC. Translation gives CGKDLRITQSRANVLTF. The chain recombines TRBV8-2 with TRBJ2-6. TRBV8-2 is a pseudogene segment. This CDR3 spans 17 amino acids.

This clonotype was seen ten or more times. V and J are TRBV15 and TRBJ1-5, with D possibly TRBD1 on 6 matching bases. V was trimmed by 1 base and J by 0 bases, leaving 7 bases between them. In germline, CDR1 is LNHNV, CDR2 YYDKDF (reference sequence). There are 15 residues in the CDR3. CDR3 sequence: CATSRGTDSNQPQHF. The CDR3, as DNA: TGTGCCACCAGCAGAGGGACAGATAGCAATCAGCCCCAGCATTTT.

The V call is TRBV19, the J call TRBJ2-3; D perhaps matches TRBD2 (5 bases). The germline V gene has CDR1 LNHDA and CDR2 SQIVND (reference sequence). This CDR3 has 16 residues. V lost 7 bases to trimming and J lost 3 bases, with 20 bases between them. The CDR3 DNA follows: TGTGCCAGTATGGTGATTGGAGCGGAAGGGACAGATACGCAGTATTTT. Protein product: CASMVIGAEGTDTQYF.

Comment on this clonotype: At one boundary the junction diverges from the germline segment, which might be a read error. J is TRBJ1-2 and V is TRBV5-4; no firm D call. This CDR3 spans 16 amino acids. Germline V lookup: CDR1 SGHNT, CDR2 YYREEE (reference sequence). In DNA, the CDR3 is TGTGCCAGCTGTCGCGTCGTACCAGGAAAGACCTATGGCCACACCTTC. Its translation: CASCRVVPGKTYGHTF. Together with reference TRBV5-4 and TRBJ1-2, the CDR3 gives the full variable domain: ETGVTQSPTHLIKTRGQQVTLRCSSQSGHNTVSWYQQALGQGPQFIFQYYREEENGRGNFPPRFSGLQFPNYSSELNVNALELDDSALYLCASCRVVPGKTYGHTFGSGTRLTVV.

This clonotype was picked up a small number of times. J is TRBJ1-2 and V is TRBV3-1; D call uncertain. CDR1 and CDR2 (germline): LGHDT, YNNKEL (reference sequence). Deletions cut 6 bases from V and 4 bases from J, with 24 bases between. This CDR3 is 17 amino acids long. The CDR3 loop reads CASRDGITLRKTYGYTF. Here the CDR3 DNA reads TGTGCCAGCAGAGATGGTATCACCCTTCGAAAGACCTATGGCTACACCTTC.